The source of this TCR beta chain is a study of blood T cells in healthy people across ages (dated by TCRdb to 2014 to 2015). For the study in its entirety: Template switching captured roughly one uniquely barcoded TCR beta cDNA molecule per two T cells in model experiments. To avoid experimental bias, donors of different ages were randomly spread across the sequencing lanes. Using deep sequencing normalized with unique cDNA molecular identifiers, the study measured how TCR beta repertoire diversity changes with age. Donors were grouped into four age groups: young (average approximately 15 years), middle-aged (39), aged (62) and long-lived (just over 80). Using the same blood draw, the study looked at two additional independent replicas of 1 million unique cDNA reads for two donors, one aged 18 to 30 and the other aged 80 or older. Study-wide findings and limitations: Estimates of total diversity from one million sequenced T cells were regarded as lower bounds and underestimates. Compared with the aged group, the long-lived group had more naive CD4+ T cells, fewer expanded clones and increased TCR diversity, suggesting age selection. There was a strong correlation between observed TCR beta diversity and the percentage of naive T cells measured by flow cytometry. The CMV infection status of donors was not known, potentially confounding age-related changes in expanded clonotypes. Conclusive comparison of naive and antigen-experienced compartments was prevented by the profiling of bulk unsorted PBMCs. Observed TCR beta diversity per million T cells fell roughly linearly with age, and a significant reduction was already apparent by age around 40.

V loses 9 bases at its end and J loses 0 bases; junction bases beyond the gene matches: 5. The CDR3, from cysteine to phenylalanine, totals 14 residues. Of the read, only the CDR3 DNA is kept; its 42 bases are in frame from base 1. CDR1 is given as KGHDR and CDR2 as SFDVKD, both from the germline V gene. The library was prepared using 5' RACE. Instrument used: Illumina HiSeq 2500. A second PCR of roughly 6 to 11 cycles was performed with a sample-barcoded 5' primer and a J-beta primer mix. A unique molecular identifier was introduced onto each TCR beta cDNA molecule by a template-switch 5' adaptor carrying 12 random nucleotides. Each sample yielded at least 2.5 million CDR3-containing paired-end reads. First-strand cDNA synthesis was performed from all RNA using the Mint cDNA synthesis kit, with priming by a TRBC-specific oligonucleotide. Following uracil-DNA glycosylase treatment, a first 18-cycle PCR with universal primers M1SS and BC2_uni_R was performed on all cDNA. Concerning the study's data processing: Each sample was normalized by randomly selecting 1 million high-quality reads, each carrying a distinct molecular identifier. Instead of being binned into consensus sequences, reads that shared molecular identifiers were thrown out. MiTCR, with a Q25 quality threshold and the strictest error-elimination algorithm, was used for CDR3 identification, clonotype clustering and error correction. A nonparametric unseen species model with Euler transformation was used to estimate a lower bound on total TCR beta diversity. TCRdb passed the public sequencing reads through fastp at Q25 and MiXCR, retaining productive beta sequences. Duplicate CDR3 protein sequences are folded into a single record with the most common DNA and genes. For this entry, the V and J calls and clone size follow TCRdb and not the study's own pipeline. The sample records around 650,000 distinct CDR3 sequences, over 40% of which are singletons. Of the sample, around 30% falls within the top ten clones.

Systemically healthy Caucasian individuals from Russia, approximately 39 in total and aged roughly 6 to 100 years, were included as donors. Each donor gave about 10 milliliters of peripheral blood, drawn into EDTA-treated Vacutainer tubes. PBMCs were isolated by Ficoll-Paque density-gradient centrifugation, with at least 7 million obtained per sample. Trizol reagent was used to extract total RNA from PBMCs, with at least 6 micrograms per sample. For every donor, flow cytometry on a PBMC aliquot measured the percentage of naive CD45RAhigh/CD27high T cells. A word on this clonotype: Its antigen specificity is not known. Per-base quality was not reported, and no clone a single base away is much larger than it.

The sequenced material came from blood. The receptor chain draws on TRBV24-1 and TRBJ2-3, with TRBD1 matching 7 junction bases. The TCR originated in a man of 80 years or more in good health. The CDR3 protein: CATSSGQSTDTQYF. The nucleotides read TGTGCCACCTCTTCGGGACAGAGCACAGATACGCAGTATTTT.